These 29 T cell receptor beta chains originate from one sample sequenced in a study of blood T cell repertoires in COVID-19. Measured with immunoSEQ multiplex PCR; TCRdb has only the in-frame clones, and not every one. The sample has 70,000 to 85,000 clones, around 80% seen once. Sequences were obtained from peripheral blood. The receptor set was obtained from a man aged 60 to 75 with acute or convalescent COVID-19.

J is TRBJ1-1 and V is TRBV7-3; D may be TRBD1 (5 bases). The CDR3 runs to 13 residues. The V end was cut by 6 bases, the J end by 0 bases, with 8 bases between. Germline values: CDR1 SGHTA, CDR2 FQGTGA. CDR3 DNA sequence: TGTGCCAGCAGTCAACAGGTGAACACTGAAGCTTTCTTT. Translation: CASSQQVNTEAFF.

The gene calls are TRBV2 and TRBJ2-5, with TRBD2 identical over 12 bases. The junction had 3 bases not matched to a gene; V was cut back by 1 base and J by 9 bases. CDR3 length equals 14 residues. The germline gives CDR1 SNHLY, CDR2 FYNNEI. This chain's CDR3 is CASSEGLAGGPQYF. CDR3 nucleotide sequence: TGTGCCAGCAGTGAAGGTCTAGCGGGGGGGCCCCAGTACTTC.

CDR3 sequence (DNA): TGTGCCAGCAGGAAGGGACTCACCGGGGAGCTGTTTTTT. Translating gives CASRKGLTGELFF. This chain links TRBV27 with TRBJ2-2; the D gene is possibly TRBD2 (6 bases). Germline CDR1 is MNHEY and CDR2 is SMNVEV (reference sequence). With 6 bases removed from V and 4 bases from J, the gap between germline ends came to 9 bases. This CDR3 has 13 residues.

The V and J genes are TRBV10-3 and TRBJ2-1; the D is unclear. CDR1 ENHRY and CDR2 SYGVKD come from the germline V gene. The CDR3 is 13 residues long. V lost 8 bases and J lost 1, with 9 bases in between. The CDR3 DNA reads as TGTGCCATCTTTGTAGAGTCCTACAATGAGCAGTTCTTC. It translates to CAIFVESYNEQFF.

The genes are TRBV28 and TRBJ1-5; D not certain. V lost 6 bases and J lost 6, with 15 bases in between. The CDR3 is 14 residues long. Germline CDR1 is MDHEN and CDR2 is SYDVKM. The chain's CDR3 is CASRKLTGSQPQHF. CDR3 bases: TGTGCCAGCAGAAAGTTGACGGGGAGTCAGCCCCAGCATTTT. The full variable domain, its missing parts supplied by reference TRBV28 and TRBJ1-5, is DVKVTQSSRYLVKRTGEKVFLECVQDMDHENMFWYRQDPGLGLRLIYFSYDVKMKEKGDIPEGYSVSREKKERFSLILESASTNQTSMYLCASRKLTGSQPQHFGDGTRLSIL.

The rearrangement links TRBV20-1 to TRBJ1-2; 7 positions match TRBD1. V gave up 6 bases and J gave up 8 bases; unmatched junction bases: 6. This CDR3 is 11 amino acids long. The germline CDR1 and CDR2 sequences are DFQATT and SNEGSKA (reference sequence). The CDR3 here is CSAKAGGGYTF. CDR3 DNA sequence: TGCAGTGCGAAGGCAGGGGGAGGCTACACCTTC.

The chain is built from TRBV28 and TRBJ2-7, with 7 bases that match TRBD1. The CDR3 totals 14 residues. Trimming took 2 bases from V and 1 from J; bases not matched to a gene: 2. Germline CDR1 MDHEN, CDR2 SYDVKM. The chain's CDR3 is CASSLEGQSYEQYF. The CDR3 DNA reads TGTGCCAGCAGTTTAGAGGGACAGTCCTACGAGCAGTACTTC.

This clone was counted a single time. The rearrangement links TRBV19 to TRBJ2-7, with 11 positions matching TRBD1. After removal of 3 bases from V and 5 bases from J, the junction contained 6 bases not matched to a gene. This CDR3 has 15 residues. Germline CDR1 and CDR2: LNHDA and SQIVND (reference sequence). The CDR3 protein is CASSITGTGGNEQYF. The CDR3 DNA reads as TGTGCCAGTAGTATTACCGGGACAGGGGGAAACGAGCAGTACTTC. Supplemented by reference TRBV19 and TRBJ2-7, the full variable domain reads DGGITQSPKYLFRKEGQNVTLSCEQNLNHDAMYWYRQDPGQGLRLIYYSQIVNDFQKGDIAEGYSVSREKKESFPLTVTSAQKNPTAFYLCASSITGTGGNEQYFGPGTRLTVT.

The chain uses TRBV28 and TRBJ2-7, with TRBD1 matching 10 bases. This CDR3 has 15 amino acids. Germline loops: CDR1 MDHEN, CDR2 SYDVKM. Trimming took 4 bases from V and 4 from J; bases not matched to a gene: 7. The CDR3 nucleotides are TGTGCCAGCAGTTCCCCGGGACAGGGGATGTACGAGCAGTACTTC. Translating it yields CASSSPGQGMYEQYF.

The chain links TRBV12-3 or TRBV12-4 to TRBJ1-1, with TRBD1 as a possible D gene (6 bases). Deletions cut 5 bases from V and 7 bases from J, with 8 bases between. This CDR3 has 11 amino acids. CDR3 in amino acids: CASSRDIEAFF. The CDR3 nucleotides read TGTGCCAGCAGTAGGGACATTGAAGCTTTCTTT.

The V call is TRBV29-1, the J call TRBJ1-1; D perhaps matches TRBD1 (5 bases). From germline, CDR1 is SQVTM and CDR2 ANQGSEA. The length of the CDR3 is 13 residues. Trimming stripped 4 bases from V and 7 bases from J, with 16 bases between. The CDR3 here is CSVAKEWGGEAFF. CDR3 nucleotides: TGCAGCGTTGCTAAAGAGTGGGGGGGTGAAGCTTTCTTT.

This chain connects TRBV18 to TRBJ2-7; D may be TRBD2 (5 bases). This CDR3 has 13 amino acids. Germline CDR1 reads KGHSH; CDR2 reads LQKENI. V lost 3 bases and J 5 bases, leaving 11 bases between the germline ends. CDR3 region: CASSPYGNNEQYF. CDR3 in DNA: TGTGCCAGCTCACCGTACGGGAATAACGAGCAGTACTTC.

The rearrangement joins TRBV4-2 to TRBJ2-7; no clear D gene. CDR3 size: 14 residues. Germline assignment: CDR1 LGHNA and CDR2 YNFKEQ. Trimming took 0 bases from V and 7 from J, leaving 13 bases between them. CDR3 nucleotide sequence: TGTGCCAGCAGCCAAGAGGTACTACGGAGTGAGCAGTACTTC. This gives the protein CASSQEVLRSEQYF.

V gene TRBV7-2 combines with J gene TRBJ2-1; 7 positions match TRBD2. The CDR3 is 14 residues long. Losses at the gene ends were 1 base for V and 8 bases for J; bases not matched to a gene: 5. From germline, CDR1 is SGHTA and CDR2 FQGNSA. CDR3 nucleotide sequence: TGTGCCAGCAGCTTAGGGCGGGAGCTCGATGAGCAGTTCTTC. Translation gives CASSLGRELDEQFF.

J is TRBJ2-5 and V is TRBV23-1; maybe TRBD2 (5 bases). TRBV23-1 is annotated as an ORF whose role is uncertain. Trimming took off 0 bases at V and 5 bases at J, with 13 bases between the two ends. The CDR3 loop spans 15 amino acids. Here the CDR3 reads CASSQSGVRQETQYF. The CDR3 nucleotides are TGCGCCAGCAGTCAATCCGGGGTAAGGCAGGAGACCCAGTACTTC.

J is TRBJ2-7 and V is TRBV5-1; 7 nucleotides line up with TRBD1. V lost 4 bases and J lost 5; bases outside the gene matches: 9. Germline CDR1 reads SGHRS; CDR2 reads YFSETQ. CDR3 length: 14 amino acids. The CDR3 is CASSPFLTGNEQYF. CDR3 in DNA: TGCGCCAGCAGCCCGTTCCTGACAGGGAACGAGCAGTACTTC.

CDR3 residues: CASSQVGTVQETQYF. The CDR3 DNA reads TGCGCCAGCAGCCAAGTCGGGACAGTCCAAGAGACCCAGTACTTC. The chain uses TRBV4-1 and TRBJ2-5, with 7 bases lining up with TRBD1. The CDR3 spans 15 residues. The V segment lost 1 base and the J segment 1 base; nucleotides outside the gene matches: 3. The germline gives CDR1 MGHRA, CDR2 YSYEKL.

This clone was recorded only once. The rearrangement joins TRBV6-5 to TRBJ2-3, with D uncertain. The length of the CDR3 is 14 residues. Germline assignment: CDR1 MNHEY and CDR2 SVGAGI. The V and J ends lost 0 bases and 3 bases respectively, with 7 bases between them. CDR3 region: CASSYSYRTDTQYF. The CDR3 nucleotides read TGTGCCAGCAGTTACTCATATCGGACAGATACGCAGTATTTT.

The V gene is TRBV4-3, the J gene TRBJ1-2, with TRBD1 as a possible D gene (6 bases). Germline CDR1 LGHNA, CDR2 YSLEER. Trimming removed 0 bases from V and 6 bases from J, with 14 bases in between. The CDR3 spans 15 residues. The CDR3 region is CASSQESTGFNGYTF. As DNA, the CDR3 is TGCGCCAGCAGCCAAGAATCCACAGGGTTTAATGGCTACACCTTC.

The CDR3 DNA is TGTGCCAGCTCACTGGGCGGACAGGGTGGGTACGAGCAGTACTTC. It is translated as CASSLGGQGGYEQYF. The chain has TRBV18 and TRBJ2-7, with 8 bases matching TRBD1. The CDR3 extends over 15 amino acids. The junction had 9 bases not matched to a gene; V was cut back by 4 bases and J by 4 bases. CDR1 is KGHSH and CDR2 is LQKENI in the germline V gene.

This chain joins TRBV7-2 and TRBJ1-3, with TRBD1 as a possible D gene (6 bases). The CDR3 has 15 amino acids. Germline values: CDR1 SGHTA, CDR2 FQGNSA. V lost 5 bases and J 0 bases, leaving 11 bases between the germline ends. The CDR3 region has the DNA TGTGCCAGCAGCCCGGGACACTTCTCTGGAAACACCATATATTTT. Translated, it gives CASSPGHFSGNTIYF.

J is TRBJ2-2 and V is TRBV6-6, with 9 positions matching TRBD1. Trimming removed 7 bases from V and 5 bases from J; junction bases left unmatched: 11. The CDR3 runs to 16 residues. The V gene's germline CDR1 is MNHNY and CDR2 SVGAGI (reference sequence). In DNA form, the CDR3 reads TGTGCCAGCAACCCTAGTGGGGACAGGGTGACCGGGGAGCTGTTTTTT. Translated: CASNPSGDRVTGELFF.

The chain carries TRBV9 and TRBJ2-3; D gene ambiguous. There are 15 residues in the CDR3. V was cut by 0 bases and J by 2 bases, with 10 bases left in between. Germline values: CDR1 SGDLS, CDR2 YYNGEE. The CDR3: CASSVVGSLTDTQYF. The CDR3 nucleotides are TGTGCCAGCAGCGTAGTGGGCAGCCTCACAGATACGCAGTATTTT.

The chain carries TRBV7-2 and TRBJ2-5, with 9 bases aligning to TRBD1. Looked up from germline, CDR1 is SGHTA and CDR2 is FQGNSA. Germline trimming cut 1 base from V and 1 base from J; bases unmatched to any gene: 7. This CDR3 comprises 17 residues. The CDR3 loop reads CASSLGIGTGSQETQYF. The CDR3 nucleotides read TGTGCCAGCAGCTTAGGAATTGGGACAGGGTCCCAAGAGACCCAGTACTTC.

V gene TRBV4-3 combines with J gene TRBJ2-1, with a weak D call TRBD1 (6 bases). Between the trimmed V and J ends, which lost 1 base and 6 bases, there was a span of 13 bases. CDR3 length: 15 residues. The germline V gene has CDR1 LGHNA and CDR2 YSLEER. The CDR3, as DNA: TGCGCCAGCAGCCAAGGAACAGGGCACCTCAATGAGCAGTTCTTC. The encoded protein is CASSQGTGHLNEQFF.

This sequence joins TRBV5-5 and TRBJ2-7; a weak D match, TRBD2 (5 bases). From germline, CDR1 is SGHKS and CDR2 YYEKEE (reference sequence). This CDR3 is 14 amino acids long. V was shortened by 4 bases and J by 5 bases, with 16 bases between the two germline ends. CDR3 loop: CASSLGPGTHEQYF. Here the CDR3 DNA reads TGTGCCAGCAGCCTGGGCCCGGGAACGCACGAGCAGTACTTC.

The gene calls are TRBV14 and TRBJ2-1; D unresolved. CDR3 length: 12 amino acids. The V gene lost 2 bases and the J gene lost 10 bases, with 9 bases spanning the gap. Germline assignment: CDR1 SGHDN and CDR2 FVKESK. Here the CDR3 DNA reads TGTGCCAGCAGCCAACCGTTACGGGAGCAGTTCTTC. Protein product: CASSQPLREQFF.

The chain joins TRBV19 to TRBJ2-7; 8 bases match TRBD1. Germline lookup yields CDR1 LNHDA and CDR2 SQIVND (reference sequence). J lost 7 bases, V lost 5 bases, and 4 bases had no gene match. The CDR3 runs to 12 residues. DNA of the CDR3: TGTGCCAGTAGTCCCCGGACAGGGGAGCAGTACTTC. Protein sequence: CASSPRTGEQYF.

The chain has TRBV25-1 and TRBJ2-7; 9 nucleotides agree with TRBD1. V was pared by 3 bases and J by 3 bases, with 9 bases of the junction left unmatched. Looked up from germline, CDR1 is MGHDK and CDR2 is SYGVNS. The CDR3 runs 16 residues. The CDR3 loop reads CASSDTTGGKGYEQYF. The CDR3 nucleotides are TGTGCCAGCAGTGACACGACAGGGGGTAAAGGCTACGAGCAGTACTTC.